This record concerns one TCR beta chain sequence. This entry belongs to a study of blood T cell repertoires in COVID-19. Germline assignment: CDR1 LGHDT and CDR2 YNNKEL (reference sequence). The V end lost 6 bases, the J end lost 7 bases, and 15 bases lay between the germline ends. The CDR3 consists of 14 residues. Measured with immunoSEQ multiplex PCR; TCRdb has only the in-frame clones, and not every one. The sample lists some 210,000 clones; approximately 82% were seen once. Sequencing input: peripheral blood. The rearrangement links TRBV3-1 (or the pseudogene TRBV3-2) to TRBJ2-2; a possible D gene is TRBD2 (7 bases). The TCR originated in a woman between 40 and 50 years old with acute or convalescent COVID-19. As DNA, the CDR3 is TGTGCCAGCAGAATTGGGGGGGCGGACGGGGAGCTGTTTTTT. This gives the protein CASRIGGADGELFF.